Listed below are T cell receptor beta chains from one sample, sequenced in a study of cytomegalovirus exposure and HLA in healthy donors. TCRdb's table, derived via immunoSEQ multiplex PCR, lists solely in-frame clones and lacks some. The table lists about 110,000 clones, about four fifths of them singletons. Sequenced material: PBMCs. The receptors stem from a woman aged 25 to 39 in good health and CMV-seronegative. Each CDR3 is given with its conserved first and last residue. A D gene is named only where the DNA matches it firmly. Clone size is stated in some rows and not others, as once, few, many or a class when expanded.

D gene | clone size | J gene | V gene | CDR3 protein | CDR3 DNA
TRBD2 | . | TRBJ2-7 | TRBV7-9 | CASSPLGGRRYDEQYF | TGTGCCAGCAGCCCTCTGGGCGGGAGGAGATATGACGAGCAGTACTTC
TRBD2 | . | TRBJ2-3 | TRBV29-1 | CSAERLAGQGDTQYF | TGCAGCGCCGAGAGACTAGCGGGACAGGGAGATACGCAGTATTTT
TRBD2 | . | TRBJ2-3 | TRBV30 | CAWSSGGEDTQYF | TGTGCCTGGAGTAGCGGGGGTGAAGATACGCAGTATTTT
TRBD1 | . | TRBJ1-3 | TRBV2 | CASSEGTGPGNTIYF | TGTGCCAGCAGTGAGGGGACAGGGCCAGGAAACACCATATATTTT
. | . | TRBJ1-2 | TRBV28 | CASSLGWDSGYTF | TGTGCCAGCAGTTTAGGTTGGGACTCTGGCTACACCTTC
TRBD2 | few | TRBJ2-5 | TRBV7-9 | CASSSGTSGRVGTQYF | TGTGCCAGCAGCTCTGGGACTAGCGGGAGAGTAGGGACCCAGTACTTC
. | . | TRBJ2-1 | TRBV7-2 | CASSLVAVGTFEQFF | TGTGCCAGCAGCTTAGTAGCGGTAGGGACCTTCGAGCAGTTCTTC
. | . | TRBJ1-1 | TRBV6-5 | CASSLNRQTNTEAFF | TGTGCCAGCAGTCTCAACCGACAGACCAACACTGAAGCTTTCTTT
. | few | TRBJ2-3 | TRBV11-1 | CASSLLGSRDTQYF | TGTGCCAGCAGCCTGTTGGGCAGCCGCGATACGCAGTATTTT
TRBD2 | . | TRBJ2-3 | TRBV9 | CASSSTQTGTTRGSTDTQYF | TGTGCCAGCAGCTCCACCCAGACCGGGACTACGAGAGGAAGCACAGATACGCAGTATTTT
TRBD1 | . | TRBJ1-2 | TRBV6-1 | CASSEARTGRGYTF | TGTGCCAGCAGTGAAGCGAGGACAGGGCGAGGCTACACCTTC
. | once | TRBJ2-1 | TRBV19 | CASSIEETRWDEQFF | TGTGCCAGTAGTATAGAAGAGACTAGATGGGATGAGCAGTTCTTC
. | . | TRBJ1-6 | TRBV5-1 | CASSLAPVYNSPLHF | TGCGCCAGCAGCTTGGCCCCCGTATATAATTCACCCCTCCACTTT
. | . | TRBJ2-5 | TRBV6-1 | CASSDPGHTKETQYF | TGTGCCAGCAGCGACCCGGGACACACCAAAGAGACCCAGTACTTC
. | . | TRBJ1-1 | TRBV7-3 | CASSLGGGGNTEAFF | TGTGCCAGCAGCTTAGGCGGGGGGGGAAACACTGAAGCTTTCTTT
. | . | TRBJ2-7 | TRBV5-1 | CASSLATDREQYF | TGCGCCAGCAGCTTGGCGACTGATCGGGAGCAGTACTTC
. | . | TRBJ1-1 | TRBV11-2 | CASSLEGGNIF | TGTGCCAGCAGCTTAGAAGGGGGTAATATCTTT
. | . | TRBJ2-7 | TRBV28 | CASGTGTNYEQYF | TGTGCCAGCGGGACCGGGACAAACTACGAGCAGTACTTC
. | . | TRBJ1-5 | TRBV19 | CASTGSGGGQPQHF | TGTGCCAGTACCGGGTCAGGAGGCGGTCAGCCCCAGCATTTT
TRBD2 | . | TRBJ2-3 | TRBV6-6 | CASREGGRSTDTQYF | TGTGCCAGCAGGGAGGGCGGGAGAAGCACAGATACGCAGTATTTT
. | once | TRBJ2-4 | TRBV27 | CASSPLLALLLLAKNIQYF | TGTGCCAGCAGTCCCTTGCTAGCGCTACTGTTACTAGCCAAAAACATTCAGTACTTC
TRBD2 | . | TRBJ2-3 | TRBV28 | CASSFGLAGEVADTQYF | TGTGCCAGCAGTTTTGGACTAGCGGGAGAAGTTGCAGATACGCAGTATTTT
. | . | TRBJ2-2 | TRBV14 | CASSHGEGGGELFF | TGTGCCAGCAGCCATGGCGAGGGCGGCGGGGAGCTGTTTTTT
. | . | TRBJ2-6 | TRBV7-9 | CASSLEVSSGANVLTF | TGTGCCAGCAGCTTAGAAGTCAGCTCTGGGGCCAACGTCCTGACTTTC
TRBD1 | . | TRBJ2-1 | TRBV29-1 | CSVWDRGYNEQFF | TGCAGCGTTTGGGACAGGGGGTACAATGAGCAGTTCTTC
. | few | TRBJ2-7 | TRBV7-5 | CARSPIYITVPVYF | TGTGCCAGAAGCCCCATCTATATAACGGTCCCCGTCTACTTC
TRBD2 | once | TRBJ2-5 | TRBV7-2 | CASRNSGTSGRWLQETQYF | TGTGCCAGCAGAAACTCGGGGACTAGCGGGAGGTGGCTCCAAGAGACCCAGTACTTC
. | . | TRBJ2-3 | TRBV5-4 | CASARGREIGTDTQYF | TGTGCCAGCGCCCGCGGCCGAGAAATAGGCACAGATACGCAGTATTTT
. | . | TRBJ1-2 | TRBV19 | CATTIYGGGYTF | TGTGCCACCACAATCTATGGGGGGGGCTACACCTTC